This entry describes one TCR beta chain. Its matching antigen is unknown. Germline V gene lookup returns CDR1 SGHTA and CDR2 FQGTGA. This CDR3 has 19 residues. Trimming cost V 1 base and J 3 bases; bases outside gene matches: 16. This sample was included in a study of graft-versus-host responses after intestinal transplantation. This table comes from immunoSEQ multiplex PCR, and its TCRdb copy is limited to in-frame clones, with some not included. The sample records about 120,000 clones, over 75% being singletons. Notes on the study in general: High graft-versus-host to host-versus-graft clonal ratios were found in allografts of patients who had graft-donor T cell macrochimerism.

This TCR came from a human donor who received an intestinal transplant. Sequenced here: unstimulated CD4+ T cells sorted from spleen or lymph node cells, sampled before intestinal transplant. This chain links TRBV7-3 with TRBJ2-7; 9 nucleotides align to TRBD2. Written as DNA, the CDR3 is TGTGCCAGCAGCTTAAGATTGTCGGCTAGCGGGGACGAGAGCTACGAGCAGTACTTC. Translated: CASSLRLSASGDESYEQYF.